This is a list of T cell receptor beta chains from one sample in a study of blood T cell repertoires in COVID-19. Here immunoSEQ multiplex PCR was the method, and the copy in TCRdb shows in-frame clones only, minus some. The sample carries about 130,000 clones, approximately 84% recorded once. Sequenced sample: peripheral blood. All receptors derive from a human donor in a cohort sampled during active COVID-19. CDR3s include the opening cysteine and the closing phenylalanine or tryptophan. The D gene is left open where the match is weak. Only some rows state a clone size, as once, few, many or a class for expanded clones.

CDR3 protein	CDR3 DNA	J gene	clone size	CDR3 length	D gene	V gene
CAWMGQPNTEAFF	TGTGCCTGGATGGGACAGCCGAACACTGAAGCTTTCTTT	TRBJ1-1	-	13	TRBD1	TRBV30
CASSPSDELNTEAFF	TGTGCCAGCTCACCGAGCGACGAATTGAACACTGAAGCTTTCTTT	TRBJ1-1	-	15	-	TRBV18
CASSVRANYGYTF	TGTGCCAGCAGCGTAAGAGCTAACTATGGCTACACCTTC	TRBJ1-2	-	13	-	TRBV9
CASSLGGDSTEAFF	TGTGCCAGCAGCTTAGGCGGGGACAGCACTGAAGCTTTCTTT	TRBJ1-1	-	14	TRBD1	TRBV7-2
CASSQTLGQETYGYTF	TGTGCCAGCAGTCAAACCCTTGGACAAGAAACCTATGGCTACACCTTC	TRBJ1-2	-	16	-	TRBV6-2/TRBV6-3
CASNQFAGPTGELFF	TGTGCCAGCAACCAGTTCGCGGGTCCCACCGGGGAGCTGTTTTTT	TRBJ2-2	-	15	-	TRBV11-2
CASSAGGQGNYGYTF	TGTGCCAGCAGCGCGGGGGGACAGGGAAACTATGGCTACACCTTC	TRBJ1-2	-	15	TRBD1	TRBV11-3
CASSTGQAGGELFF	TGTGCCAGCAGCACGGGACAGGCGGGCGGGGAGCTGTTTTTT	TRBJ2-2	-	14	TRBD1	TRBV5-6
CASSGRRQETQYF	TGTGCCAGCAGTGGCCGGCGGCAAGAGACCCAGTACTTC	TRBJ2-5	-	13	-	TRBV2
CAIRTSQGSSNYGYTF	TGTGCCATCCGAACCTCACAGGGGTCTTCTAACTATGGCTACACCTTC	TRBJ1-2	-	16	TRBD1	TRBV10-3
CASSPRTVPPGELFF	TGTGCCAGCAGCCCAAGGACAGTCCCACCCGGGGAGCTGTTTTTT	TRBJ2-2	few	15	-	TRBV5-5
CASSQYSAGESYGYTF	TGTGCCAGCAGCCAATATTCGGCAGGGGAGTCCTATGGCTACACCTTC	TRBJ1-2	-	16	-	TRBV5-6
CASSPTGSPAETQYF	TGTGCCAGTAGTCCGACAGGCTCCCCCGCAGAGACCCAGTACTTC	TRBJ2-5	-	15	-	TRBV19
CASSDRGISYEQYF	TGTGCCAGCAGTGACAGGGGGATCTCCTACGAGCAGTACTTC	TRBJ2-7	-	14	TRBD1	TRBV6-1
CASSFFEETQYF	TGTGCCAGCAGCTTCTTTGAAGAGACCCAGTACTTC	TRBJ2-5	-	12	-	TRBV7-9
CASSLRTGATGELFF	TGTGCCAGCAGCTTAAGGACGGGAGCCACCGGGGAGCTGTTTTTT	TRBJ2-2	once	15	-	TRBV7-3
CASSPPSGGIYNEQFF	TGTGCCAGCTCACCACCCAGCGGGGGGATCTACAATGAGCAGTTCTTC	TRBJ2-1	-	16	TRBD2	TRBV18
CASRGTSRGTDTQYF	TGTGCCAGTAGGGGGACTAGCCGAGGGACAGATACGCAGTATTTT	TRBJ2-3	-	15	TRBD2	TRBV19
CASSSDFTMNTEAFF	TGTGCCAGCAGCTCTGACTTCACTATGAACACTGAAGCTTTCTTT	TRBJ1-1	once	15	-	TRBV5-4
CAISDRGDPRGTEAFF	TGTGCCATCAGTGATAGAGGAGACCCTCGAGGCACTGAAGCTTTCTTT	TRBJ1-1	-	16	-	TRBV10-3
CASSLTPGQSASGANVLTF	TGTGCCAGCAGTTTAACCCCTGGGCAGTCAGCTTCTGGGGCCAACGTCCTGACTTTC	TRBJ2-6	-	19	-	TRBV27
CASSLGGGGNSPLHF	TGTGCCAGCAGCTTGGGCGGGGGCGGTAATTCACCCCTCCACTTT	TRBJ1-6	-	15	-	TRBV11-3
CASTDRSSGNTIYF	TGTGCCAGTACGGACAGAAGCTCTGGAAACACCATATATTTT	TRBJ1-3	-	14	-	TRBV10-3
CSVEVGGSEKLFF	TGCAGCGTTGAAGTCGGTGGGAGCGAAAAACTGTTTTTT	TRBJ1-4	-	13	-	TRBV29-1
CASSSLTGLGEKLFF	TGTGCCAGCAGTTCTTTGACAGGGCTGGGGGAAAAACTGTTTTTT	TRBJ1-4	once	15	TRBD1	TRBV27
CATREGHSYNEQFF	TGTGCCACCCGAGAGGGACACTCCTACAATGAGCAGTTCTTC	TRBJ2-1	-	14	-	TRBV24-1
CASSTGFAQPQHF	TGTGCCAGCAGTACAGGGTTCGCTCAGCCCCAGCATTTT	TRBJ1-5	-	13	-	TRBV12-3/TRBV12-4
CAISASAEGAYNEQFF	TGTGCCATCAGCGCCAGTGCGGAGGGTGCCTACAATGAGCAGTTCTTC	TRBJ2-1	-	16	-	TRBV10-3
CASGGTEAFF	TGTGCCAGCGGGGGGACTGAAGCTTTCTTT	TRBJ1-1	-	10	-	TRBV6-5
CASSPQGTGDSPLHF	TGTGCCAGCAGCCCACAGGGGACAGGGGATTCACCCCTCCACTTT	TRBJ1-6	-	15	TRBD1	TRBV6-5
CASSVDRGAEPYEQYF	TGTGCCAGCAGCGTAGATAGGGGCGCGGAACCCTACGAGCAGTACTTC	TRBJ2-7	-	16	-	TRBV9
CASSQEPGEETQYF	TGTGCCAGCAGCCAGGAGCCGGGAGAAGAGACCCAGTACTTC	TRBJ2-5	-	14	-	TRBV4-2
CASSLEGAGFTDTQYF	TGCGCCAGCAGCTTGGAGGGAGCGGGTTTCACAGATACGCAGTATTTT	TRBJ2-3	-	16	-	TRBV5-1
CASSVAGTGGTEAFF	TGTGCCAGCAGCGTAGCCGGGACAGGGGGCACTGAAGCTTTCTTT	TRBJ1-1	-	15	TRBD1	TRBV9
CASSQADRGSKNIQYF	TGTGCCAGCAGCCAAGCGGACAGGGGATCCAAAAACATTCAGTACTTC	TRBJ2-4	-	16	TRBD1	TRBV3-1/TRBV3-2
CASSHALSFSGNTIYF	TGTGCCAGTAGCCATGCCTTGAGCTTCTCTGGAAACACCATATATTTT	TRBJ1-3	-	16	-	TRBV19
CASSFALGGNQPQHF	TGTGCCAGCAGCTTCGCTCTGGGAGGCAATCAGCCCCAGCATTTT	TRBJ1-5	-	15	-	TRBV7-2
CASSPGQDVKLFF	TGTGCCAGTAGTCCAGGACAGGACGTAAAACTGTTTTTT	TRBJ1-4	-	13	TRBD1	TRBV19
CASSSPGVYNYGYTF	TGTGCCAGCAGTTCCCCCGGGGTCTATAACTATGGCTACACCTTC	TRBJ1-2	-	15	-	TRBV6-5
CASSLVGTGFGYTF	TGTGCCAGCAGCTTGGTGGGGACAGGGTTCGGCTACACCTTC	TRBJ1-2	few	14	TRBD1	TRBV5-4
CATPGGEQFF	TGTGCCACTCCGGGTGGTGAGCAGTTCTTC	TRBJ2-1	-	10	-	TRBV19
CASSPSNSGNTIYF	TGTGCCAGCAGCCCTAGTAACTCTGGAAACACCATATATTTT	TRBJ1-3	-	14	-	TRBV5-5
CASSQGLRGAGTDTQYF	TGTGCCAGCAGCCAAGGGCTCAGGGGGGCCGGCACAGATACGCAGTATTTT	TRBJ2-3	few	17	-	TRBV14
CASSSGNAYNSPLHF	TGTGCCAGCAGTAGCGGTAATGCCTATAATTCACCCCTCCACTTT	TRBJ1-6	-	15	-	TRBV6-5
CASSKTGTLYSPLHF	TGTGCCAGCAGTAAGACAGGGACCCTTTATTCACCCCTCCACTTT	TRBJ1-6	few	15	TRBD1	TRBV27
CASSPGQIPYSGNTIYF	TGTGCCAGCTCACCGGGACAGATTCCTTACTCTGGAAACACCATATATTTT	TRBJ1-3	-	17	TRBD1	TRBV18